This record concerns one T cell receptor (beta chain) sequence. Its specificity is unknown. This record comes from a study of Ad26.COV2.S vaccination and SARS-CoV-2 variants. Study information: Intramuscular Ad26.COV2.S at 5x10^10 or 1x10^11 viral particles.

CDR1 is SNHLY, CDR2 FYNNEI, per germline. The CDR3 has 14 residues. Germline trimming cut 6 bases from V and 7 bases from J; bases unmatched to any gene: 7. Treatment given: roughly 20 received Ad26.COV2.S at low or high dose, single or two shots; five or six received placebo; per-sample allocation not given. Collection of samples fell on day 63 after the first vaccine or placebo injection. An adult donor aged 18-55 years was enrolled in Boston. The study, taken as a whole, reports: Among vaccine recipients, spike-specific TCR breadth exceeded that of placebo recipients. Total T cell responses were possibly underestimated by TCR breadth and depth analyses.

Clones were read by immunoSEQ multiplex PCR, and TCRdb kept only the in-frame ones, dropping some. The table lists 300,000 to 350,000 clones, more than 70% of them singletons. This chain uses TRBV2 with TRBJ1-5, with 9 nucleotides matching TRBD1. This clonotype originated in a person aged 18-65 years who received the Ad26.COV2.S COVID-19 vaccine or a placebo. Source: peripheral blood, taken in a trial of Ad26.COV2.S vaccine versus placebo. The CDR3 DNA follows: TGTGCCAGCAGGGGGGACAGGGAAACACAGCCCCAGCATTTT. Protein: CASRGDRETQPQHF.